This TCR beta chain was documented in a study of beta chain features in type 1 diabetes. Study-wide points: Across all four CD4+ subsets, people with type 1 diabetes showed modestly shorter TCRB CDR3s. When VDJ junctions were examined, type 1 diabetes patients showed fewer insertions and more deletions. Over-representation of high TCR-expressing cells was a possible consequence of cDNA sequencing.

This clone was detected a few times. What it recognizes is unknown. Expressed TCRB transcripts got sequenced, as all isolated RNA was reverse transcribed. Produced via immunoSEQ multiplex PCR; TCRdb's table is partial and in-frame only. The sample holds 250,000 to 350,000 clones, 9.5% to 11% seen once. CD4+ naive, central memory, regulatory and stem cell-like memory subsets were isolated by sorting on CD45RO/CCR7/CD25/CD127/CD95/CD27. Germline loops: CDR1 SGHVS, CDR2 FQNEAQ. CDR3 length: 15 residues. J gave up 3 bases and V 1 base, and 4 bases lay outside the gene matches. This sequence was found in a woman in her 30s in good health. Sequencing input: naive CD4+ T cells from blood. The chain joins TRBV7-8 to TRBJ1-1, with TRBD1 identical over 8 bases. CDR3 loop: CASSLVRDRYTEAFF. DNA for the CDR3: TGTGCCAGCAGCTTAGTCAGGGACAGGTACACTGAAGCTTTCTTT.